This entry concerns a single T cell receptor beta chain. These data belong to a study of cytomegalovirus exposure and HLA in healthy donors. The PCR employed 60 Vbeta primers together with 13 Jbeta primers. This table comes from immunoSEQ multiplex PCR, and its TCRdb copy is limited to in-frame clones, with some not included. The data hold fewer than 200,000 clones, with around 81% observed a single time. Trimming removed 4 bases at V and 0 bases at J, with 8 bases between. Per germline, CDR1 SGDLS and CDR2 YYNGEE. The CDR3 is 13 amino acids. The sequenced material came from PBMCs. The receptor was isolated from a young woman in good health and CMV-seropositive. The chain links TRBV9 to TRBJ2-7; D is unclear. The CDR3 DNA follows: TGTGCCAGCAGCCTCGGTCCCTCCTACGAGCAGTACTTC. The encoded protein is CASSLGPSYEQYF.